Below are 30 T cell receptor beta chains sequenced from a single sample in a study of shared clonotypes between healthy human individuals. Sequencing was performed with immunoSEQ multiplex PCR; in TCRdb, only in-frame clones are kept and a portion is missing. Seen here are 2 million to 2.5 million clones, roughly 95% observed once, and the top ten hold roughly 0.13%. Specimen: naive CD4+ T cells sorted from blood. Subset denoted: CD45RA+ positively selected. The receptors derive from a young man in good health.

As regards this clone: Within the sample, other DNA sequences also encode this same CDR3. V is TRBV10-1 and J is TRBJ1-2; no firm D call. Trimming removed 2 bases from V and 2 bases from J, with 6 bases in between. Looked up from germline, CDR1 is WNHNN and CDR2 is SYGVQD (reference sequence). The CDR3 spans 13 residues. The CDR3 is CASSEGLNYGYTF. The CDR3 DNA follows: TGCGCCAGCAGTGAGGGCCTCAACTATGGCTACACCTTC.

Here the CDR3 reads CAIKPGVWTEAFF. The CDR3 DNA reads TGTGCCATCAAGCCAGGGGTATGGACTGAAGCTTTCTTT. The chain links TRBV10-3 to TRBJ1-1; D is perhaps TRBD1 (6 bases). CDR1 is ENHRY and CDR2 is SYGVKD in the germline V gene. CDR3 length: 13 residues. V was pared by 7 bases and J by 5 bases, with 14 bases between.

The chain has TRBV5-4 and TRBJ2-2; D not certain. The germline V and J ends were trimmed by 6 bases and 3 bases, with 15 bases remaining between them. Germline loops: CDR1 SGHNT, CDR2 YYREEE (reference sequence). This CDR3 has 15 residues. CDR3 region: CASTPRTEHTGELFF. The CDR3 DNA follows: TGTGCCAGCACTCCACGGACCGAACACACCGGGGAGCTGTTTTTT. Variable domain in full (rest from reference TRBV5-4 and TRBJ2-2): ETGVTQSPTHLIKTRGQQVTLRCSSQSGHNTVSWYQQALGQGPQFIFQYYREEENGRGNFPPRFSGLQFPNYSSELNVNALELDDSALYLCASTPRTEHTGELFFGEGSRLTVL.

This clone appeared a single time. The chain employs TRBV28 and TRBJ1-2, with 10 positions matching TRBD1. Trimming took 6 bases from V and 6 from J; bases not matched to a gene: 7. Germline assignment: CDR1 MDHEN and CDR2 SYDVKM. This CDR3 comprises 14 residues. The CDR3 nucleotides are TGTGCCAGCAGGACGACAGGGGGCGCGGATGGCTACACCTTC. It codes for CASRTTGGADGYTF.

This rearrangement joins TRBV10-1 to TRBJ1-1; TRBD1 agrees at 10 bases. Germline values: CDR1 WNHNN, CDR2 SYGVQD (reference sequence). The CDR3 is 12 amino acids. V lost 7 bases and J lost 8; bases outside the gene matches: 4. The CDR3 region is CASIGDRGEAFF. For the CDR3, the DNA is TGCGCCAGCATTGGGGACAGGGGCGAAGCTTTCTTT.

The chain combines TRBV27 with TRBJ2-2; D is uncertain. The CDR3 loop spans 13 amino acids. The germline V gene encodes CDR1 MNHEY and CDR2 SMNVEV (reference sequence). Trimming removed 5 bases at V and 4 bases at J, with 8 bases between. The CDR3 region is CASSPETTGELFF. As DNA, the CDR3 is TGTGCCAGCAGTCCGGAGACCACCGGGGAGCTGTTTTTT.

V and J are TRBV19 and TRBJ1-5, with 9 positions matching TRBD1. The ends lost 4 bases at V and 5 bases at J; junction bases unmatched: 6. From germline, CDR1 is LNHDA and CDR2 SQIVND (reference sequence). This CDR3 comprises 15 residues. The CDR3 spells CASSRTGGRDQPQHF. The CDR3 DNA reads TGTGCCAGTAGTAGAACAGGGGGCAGGGATCAGCCCCAGCATTTT.

With respect to this clone: Other DNA sequences within the sample encode an identical CDR3. The J gene is TRBJ1-5, the V gene TRBV18, with TRBD1 matching 8 bases. The germline V gene has CDR1 KGHSH and CDR2 LQKENI. Trimming took 4 bases from V and 7 from J; bases not matched to a gene: 6. This CDR3 contains 14 residues. The CDR3 loop is CASSLTGENQPQHF. The DNA for the CDR3 is TGTGCCAGCTCACTGACAGGGGAGAACCAGCCCCAGCATTTT.

This clone was recorded only once. Here the CDR3 DNA reads TGTGCCATCCGGGACGTTAGTGAAAAACTGTTTTTT. The encoded protein is CAIRDVSEKLFF. The rearrangement uses TRBV6-6 and TRBJ1-4; the D gene is possibly TRBD1 (5 bases). This CDR3 has 12 residues. The germline V and J ends were trimmed by 10 bases and 7 bases, with 13 bases remaining between them. In germline, CDR1 is MNHNY, CDR2 SVGAGI (reference sequence).

The chain couples TRBV5-4 to TRBJ2-3; D is possibly TRBD2 (6 bases). Germline values: CDR1 SGHNT, CDR2 YYREEE (reference sequence). CDR3 size: 17 residues. Trimming pared 0 bases from V and 2 bases from J, leaving 16 bases between. The CDR3 DNA follows: TGTGCCAGCAGCTTGGCAGGAGCGGGTAGACTCACAGATACGCAGTATTTT. It is translated as CASSLAGAGRLTDTQYF.

The J gene is TRBJ2-3, the V gene TRBV5-1, with D possibly TRBD1 on 6 matching bases. The V gene lost 4 bases and the J gene lost 2 bases, with 14 bases spanning the gap. Germline V gene sequence: CDR1 SGHRS, CDR2 YFSETQ. This CDR3 is 15 amino acids long. CDR3: CASSTGTPSTDTQYF. The CDR3 region has the DNA TGCGCCAGCAGCACAGGGACACCCTCCACAGATACGCAGTATTTT. Drawing the rest from reference TRBV5-1 and TRBJ2-3, the complete variable domain is KAGVTQTPRYLIKTRGQQVTLSCSPISGHRSVSWYQQTPGQGLQFLFEYFSETQRNKGNFPGRFSGRQFSNSRSEMNVSTLELGDSALYLCASSTGTPSTDTQYFGPGTRLTVL.

The chain has TRBV7-9 and TRBJ1-1, with TRBD1 as a possible D gene (6 bases). Germline CDR1 reads SEHNR; CDR2 reads FQNEAQ (reference sequence). The V and J ends lost 8 bases and 7 bases respectively, with 17 bases between them. The CDR3 runs 13 residues. As DNA, the CDR3 is TGTGCCAGCGGCAAACCCGGGACATATGAAGCTTTCTTT. Translation gives CASGKPGTYEAFF.

This clone appeared a single time. The chain has TRBV4-1 and TRBJ1-1, with D tentatively TRBD1 (6 bases). V was trimmed by 2 bases and J by 4 bases, leaving 14 bases between them. CDR1 is MGHRA, CDR2 YSYEKL, per germline. The CDR3 is made up of 15 amino acids. The CDR3 region has the DNA TGCGCCAGCAGCCAAATCACAGGGATGGGCACTGAAGCTTTCTTT. Residues: CASSQITGMGTEAFF.

The genes are TRBV7-9 and TRBJ2-3; D is unclear. CDR1 and CDR2 from the germline V gene are SEHNR and FQNEAQ (reference sequence). The CDR3 extends over 13 amino acids. Trimming took 3 bases from V and 3 from J, leaving 7 bases between them. The CDR3 loop is CASSFLATDTQYF. The DNA of the CDR3 is TGTGCCAGCAGCTTTCTCGCGACAGATACGCAGTATTTT.

In its sample, this clone was seen a few times. This chain joins TRBV7-3 and TRBJ1-6; 7 nucleotides agree with TRBD1. The CDR3 has 15 residues. The germline CDR1 and CDR2 sequences are SGHTA and FQGTGA. J was trimmed by 7 bases and V by 4 bases; bases with no gene match: 7. This chain's CDR3 is CASSSDRVENSPLHF. CDR3 DNA: TGTGCCAGCAGCTCAGACAGGGTTGAGAATTCACCCCTCCACTTT.

The count of this clone is one. This rearrangement joins TRBV6-6 to TRBJ2-4; D assignment may be TRBD1 or TRBD2 (6 bases each). Trimming stripped 7 bases from V and 0 bases from J, with 13 bases between. Per germline, CDR1 MNHNY and CDR2 SVGAGI (reference sequence). CDR3 length equals 15 residues. The CDR3 DNA follows: TGTGCCAGCAAGGGGGGTGGTGAAGCCAAAAACATTCAGTACTTC. Translating gives CASKGGGEAKNIQYF.

The chain carries TRBV30 and TRBJ2-7; no reliable D call. The V and J ends lost 2 bases and 2 bases respectively, with 13 bases between them. Looked up from germline, CDR1 is GTSNPN and CDR2 is SVGIG (reference sequence). The CDR3 consists of 14 residues. This CDR3 reads CAWSPPDGTYEQYF. The CDR3 DNA reads as TGTGCCTGGAGTCCCCCGGACGGAACCTACGAGCAGTACTTC.

The chain has TRBV19 and TRBJ2-3; TRBD2 matches 9 bases. The CDR3 runs to 16 residues. V lost 4 bases, J lost 2 bases, and 7 bases stayed unmatched. Germline V lookup: CDR1 LNHDA, CDR2 SQIVND (reference sequence). The CDR3 region is CASSTLAGRLTDTQYF. The CDR3 DNA follows: TGTGCCAGTAGTACTCTAGCGGGACGACTCACAGATACGCAGTATTTT.

J is TRBJ1-3 and V is TRBV11-2, with 7 bases identical to TRBD1. Germline CDR1 and CDR2: SGHAT and FQNNGV. The CDR3 has 15 amino acids. Trimming at V came to 6 bases and at J to 0 bases, leaving 5 bases not matched to a gene. The CDR3 nucleotides are TGTGCCAGCAGTCGACAGGGTTACTCTGGAAACACCATATATTTT. Amino acid sequence: CASSRQGYSGNTIYF.

The V gene is TRBV5-1, the J gene TRBJ2-1; 7 bases line up with TRBD2. Germline V gene data show CDR1 as SGHRS and CDR2 as YFSETQ. This CDR3 has 14 amino acids. J lost 5 bases, V lost 4 bases, and 6 bases had no gene match. The CDR3 DNA is TGCGCCAGCAGCCCAGGACTAGGTGACAATGAGCAGTTCTTC. This gives the protein CASSPGLGDNEQFF.

The gene calls are TRBV7-3 and TRBJ2-7, with D tentatively TRBD2 (5 bases). Germline values: CDR1 SGHTA, CDR2 FQGTGA. This CDR3 spans 15 amino acids. V shed 2 bases and J shed 0 bases, with 11 bases lying between them. The CDR3 DNA follows: TGTGCCAGCAGCTTAGAGGGAGTTGGCTCCTACGAGCAGTACTTC. This codes for CASSLEGVGSYEQYF.

The V and J genes are TRBV5-4 and TRBJ2-7; D is unresolved. V lost 3 bases and J 0 bases, leaving 10 bases between the germline ends. This CDR3 contains 14 residues. Per germline, CDR1 SGHNT and CDR2 YYREEE (reference sequence). The CDR3 bases are TGTGCCAGCAGCTCTCCGCATAGCTCCTACGAGCAGTACTTC. It codes for CASSSPHSSYEQYF.

The rearrangement uses TRBV29-1 and TRBJ2-6, with TRBD1 matching over 8 bases. V shed 0 bases, J shed 2 bases, and the junction held 9 bases outside the gene matches. Germline V gene lookup returns CDR1 SQVTM and CDR2 ANQGSEA. The CDR3 contains 18 residues. The CDR3 loop is CSVEDRRDRQAGANVLTF. The DNA of the CDR3 is TGCAGCGTTGAAGATCGGAGGGACAGGCAGGCTGGGGCCAACGTCCTGACTTTC.

This chain links TRBV30 with TRBJ1-3, with 8 bases fitting TRBD1. Germline V CDR1 and CDR2: GTSNPN, SVGIG (reference sequence). V lost 6 bases, J lost 6 bases, and 4 bases stayed unmatched. The CDR3 loop spans 12 amino acids. The chain's CDR3 is CACGTGPNTIYF. In DNA, the CDR3 is TGTGCCTGTGGGACAGGCCCAAACACCATATATTTT.

The V and J genes are TRBV6-1 and TRBJ1-5; D might be TRBD1 (5 bases). V was trimmed by 4 bases and J by 7 bases, leaving 17 bases between them. CDR1 MNHNS and CDR2 SASEGT come from the germline V gene. The CDR3 has 15 residues. As DNA, the CDR3 is TGTGCCAGCAGTGTGGGGCCAGGTCAGCCACAGCCCCAGCATTTT. Translated: CASSVGPGQPQPQHF.

V is TRBV2 and J is TRBJ2-1, with unresolved D. V dropped 4 bases and J dropped 6 bases, with 10 bases sitting between them. The CDR3 runs to 13 residues. The germline V gene encodes CDR1 SNHLY and CDR2 FYNNEI. CDR3: CASSGETFNEQFF. The CDR3 DNA follows: TGTGCCAGCAGTGGAGAGACGTTCAATGAGCAGTTCTTC.

This chain uses TRBV18 with TRBJ2-5, with TRBD2 identical over 13 bases. The germline V gene encodes CDR1 KGHSH and CDR2 LQKENI. There are 16 residues in the CDR3. V was clipped by 5 bases and J by 1 base; unmatched bases: 4. CDR3 in amino acids: CASSFRLAGGQETQYF. CDR3 nucleotide sequence: TGTGCCAGCTCATTCCGACTAGCGGGGGGCCAAGAGACCCAGTACTTC.

This rearrangement joins TRBV6-6 to TRBJ2-7; D may be TRBD2 (6 bases). CDR3 length equals 16 residues. Trimming removed 0 bases at V and 2 bases at J, with 14 bases between. Germline lookup yields CDR1 MNHNY and CDR2 SVGAGI (reference sequence). The DNA for the CDR3 is TGTGCCAGCAGTTACTCGAGGACTACCAAGGCCTACGAGCAGTACTTC. Protein product: CASSYSRTTKAYEQYF.

On this clone itself: In the same sample, other DNA sequences code for this CDR3. The chain has TRBV19 and TRBJ1-5; 8 bases match TRBD1. The J segment lost 4 bases and the V segment lost 6 bases, leaving 2 bases of the junction unmatched. The CDR3 covers 13 residues. From germline, CDR1 is LNHDA and CDR2 SQIVND (reference sequence). The CDR3 reads CASRRTGNQPQHF. The CDR3 DNA follows: TGTGCCAGTAGACGGACAGGGAATCAGCCCCAGCATTTT.

The chain combines TRBV10-1 with TRBJ2-3, with 8 bases lining up with TRBD2. The trim removed 2 bases at V and 5 bases at J, leaving 12 bases unmatched. The germline gives CDR1 WNHNN, CDR2 SYGVQD (reference sequence). The CDR3 runs 17 residues. CDR3 in DNA: TGCGCCAGCAGTGAGGGGACTAGATATTCGTCGGGAGATACGCAGTATTTT. It is translated as CASSEGTRYSSGDTQYF.